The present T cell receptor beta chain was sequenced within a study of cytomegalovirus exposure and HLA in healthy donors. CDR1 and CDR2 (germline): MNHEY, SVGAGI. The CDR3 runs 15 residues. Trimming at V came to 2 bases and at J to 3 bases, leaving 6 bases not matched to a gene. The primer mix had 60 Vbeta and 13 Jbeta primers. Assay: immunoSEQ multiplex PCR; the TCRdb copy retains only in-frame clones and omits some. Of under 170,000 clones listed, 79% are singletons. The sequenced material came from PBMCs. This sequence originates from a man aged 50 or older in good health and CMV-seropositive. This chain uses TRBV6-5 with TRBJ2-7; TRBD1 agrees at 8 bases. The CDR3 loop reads CASSYGQGAIYEQYF. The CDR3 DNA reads TGTGCCAGCAGTTACGGGCAGGGGGCGATCTACGAGCAGTACTTC.